The rows below give T cell receptor beta chains drawn from one sample of a study of cytomegalovirus exposure and HLA in healthy donors. Method: immunoSEQ multiplex PCR; TCRdb's copy keeps in-frame clones and lacks some. The profile shows tens of thousands of clones, about 91% of them singletons. Material: PBMCs. Every receptor here comes from a woman younger than 35 in good health and CMV-seronegative. The CDR3 runs from the conserved cysteine through the conserved F or W. D genes are given only for firm matches. Size is stated for part of the rows, as once, few or many counts, or as a class when the clone is expanded.

v_call,j_call,clone_size,d_call,cdr3_aa,cdr3_nt
TRBV7-9,TRBJ2-1,-,-,CASSFSGYNEQFF,TGTGCCAGCAGCTTCTCCGGTTACAATGAGCAGTTCTTC
TRBV27,TRBJ1-5,-,-,CASSPGGNQPQHF,TGTGCCAGCAGTCCCGGGGGGAATCAGCCCCAGCATTTT
TRBV15,TRBJ2-3,-,TRBD1,CATSRDLTGSKDTQYF,TGTGCCACCAGCAGAGACTTGACAGGGAGCAAAGATACGCAGTATTTT
TRBV2,TRBJ1-4,-,-,CASREGKKLFF,TGTGCCAGCAGGGAGGGAAAAAAACTGTTTTTT
TRBV7-2,TRBJ2-1,-,TRBD2,CAGSPRGGYNEQFF,TGTGCCGGCTCGCCGCGGGGGGGGTACAATGAGCAGTTCTTC
TRBV21-1,TRBJ2-1,-,-,CASSKRPSGRENEQFF,TGTGCCAGCAGCAAGCGCCCGAGCGGGAGGGAGAATGAGCAGTTCTTC
TRBV5-6,TRBJ2-1,-,-,CASSLGGLYNEQFF,TGTGCCAGCAGCTTGGGGGGGCTCTACAATGAGCAGTTCTTC
TRBV18,TRBJ2-7,-,-,CASSRTDSYEQYF,TGTGCCAGCTCACGAACTGACTCCTACGAGCAGTACTTC
TRBV7-9,TRBJ2-7,-,-,CASSPAREQYF,TGTGCCAGCAGCCCTGCGCGCGAGCAGTACTTC
TRBV6-1,TRBJ2-7,-,-,CASSERQAAYEQYF,TGTGCCAGCAGTGAAAGGCAGGCAGCCTACGAGCAGTACTTC
TRBV4-3,TRBJ1-2,few,-,CASSQDLVGYTF,TGCGCCAGCAGCCAAGATCTCGTTGGCTACACCTTC
TRBV29-1,TRBJ1-2,-,-,CSVETQGSYGYTF,TGCAGCGTTGAGACACAAGGGAGCTATGGCTACACCTTC
TRBV7-2,TRBJ2-2,-,-,CASSIRGSRGTGELFF,TGTGCCAGCAGCATTAGGGGTAGCAGGGGCACCGGGGAGCTGTTTTTT
TRBV29-1,TRBJ2-1,-,-,CSVEISWTTYNEQFF,TGCAGCGTTGAGATATCCTGGACTACATACAATGAGCAGTTCTTC
TRBV27,TRBJ1-3,-,-,CASRAWASGNTIYF,TGTGCCAGCAGGGCGTGGGCCTCTGGAAACACCATATATTTT